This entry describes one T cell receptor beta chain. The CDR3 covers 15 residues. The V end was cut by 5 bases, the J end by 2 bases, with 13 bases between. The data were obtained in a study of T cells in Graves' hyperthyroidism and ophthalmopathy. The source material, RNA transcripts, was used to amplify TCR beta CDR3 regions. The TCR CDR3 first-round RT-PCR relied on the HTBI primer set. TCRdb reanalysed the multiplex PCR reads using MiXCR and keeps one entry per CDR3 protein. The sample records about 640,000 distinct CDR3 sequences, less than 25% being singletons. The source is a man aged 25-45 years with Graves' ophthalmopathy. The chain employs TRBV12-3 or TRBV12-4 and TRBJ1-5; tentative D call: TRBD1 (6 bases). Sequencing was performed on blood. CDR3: CASSPRGHGNQPQHF. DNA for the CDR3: TGTGCCAGCAGTCCCCGGGGGCATGGCAATCAGCCCCAGCATTTT.